These 21 T cell receptor beta chains originate from one sample sequenced in a study of cytomegalovirus exposure and HLA in healthy donors. Primers for the PCR totalled 60 Vbeta and 13 Jbeta. Clones were read by immunoSEQ multiplex PCR, and TCRdb kept only the in-frame ones, dropping some. The table has about 160,000 clones, around 80% seen once. The specimen was PBMCs. The receptors here all came from a middle-aged man in good health and CMV-seronegative.

The chain couples TRBV4-3 to TRBJ1-3; no clear D gene. The CDR3 extends over 15 amino acids. V shed 4 bases and J shed 7 bases, with 17 bases lying between them. Per the germline V gene, CDR1 is LGHNA and CDR2 is YSLEER. The CDR3 DNA follows: TGCGCCAGCAGCCCAGAGGAGGTTCCCCGGAACACCATATATTTT. Protein: CASSPEEVPRNTIYF.

This clone was seen once. This chain joins TRBV28 and TRBJ2-5; possibly TRBD2 for D (6 bases). Trimming shortened V by 5 bases and J by 4 bases, and 26 bases separated the two germline ends. This CDR3 is 18 amino acids long. The V gene's germline CDR1 is MDHEN and CDR2 SYDVKM. CDR3 sequence reads: CASSPTGSGKLFGETQYF. CDR3 sequence (DNA): TGTGCCAGCAGTCCAACCGGGAGCGGCAAGCTATTTGGAGAGACCCAGTACTTC.

The V and J genes are TRBV7-6 and TRBJ2-5, with D possibly matching TRBD1 (5 bases). Germline lookup yields CDR1 SGHVS and CDR2 FNYEAQ. V lost 5 bases and J 3 bases, leaving 16 bases between the germline ends. CDR3 length: 15 amino acids. CDR3 nucleotides: TGTGCCAGCAGCCCCCACCCTGGGGCTGAAGAGACCCAGTACTTC. Amino acid sequence: CASSPHPGAEETQYF.

Only a few counts were recorded for this clone. V usage is TRBV5-1 and J usage is TRBJ1-3; TRBD1 matches at 9 bases. V shed 4 bases and J 4 bases; nucleotides not matched to a gene: 3. This CDR3 contains 14 residues. The germline V gene encodes CDR1 SGHRS and CDR2 YFSETQ. The DNA for the CDR3 is TGCGCCAGCAGCCCCGGGACAGGGGGAAACACCATATATTTT. This codes for CASSPGTGGNTIYF.

The chain combines TRBV6-1 with TRBJ2-1; 11 nucleotides agree with TRBD2. From germline, CDR1 is MNHNS and CDR2 SASEGT. CDR3 length: 14 amino acids. With V trimmed by 6 bases and J by 4 bases, 2 bases remained unmatched. The CDR3 loop is CASSSSGRYNEQFF. CDR3 nucleotides: TGTGCCAGCAGCTCTAGCGGGAGGTACAATGAGCAGTTCTTC.

The V and J genes are TRBV28 and TRBJ2-7; perhaps TRBD2 as D (7 bases). The V end was cut by 3 bases, the J end by 3 bases, with 24 bases between. The CDR3 runs 18 residues. Germline loops: CDR1 MDHEN, CDR2 SYDVKM. The CDR3 nucleotides read TGTGCCAGCAGTTTCCCTCTGGGGGGGGCAGGCTATCGCTACGAGCAGTACTTC. Amino acid sequence: CASSFPLGGAGYRYEQYF.

This chain uses TRBV7-9 with TRBJ2-1; TRBD2 aligns across 7 bases. This CDR3 comprises 15 residues. The ends lost 4 bases at V and 7 bases at J; junction bases unmatched: 10. The germline CDR1 and CDR2 sequences are SEHNR and FQNEAQ (reference sequence). DNA of the CDR3: TGTGCCAGCAGCTCAGGCGGGGGTTTGTGGAATGAGCAGTTCTTC. Translating it yields CASSSGGGLWNEQFF.

The gene calls are TRBV5-1 and TRBJ2-1, with D perhaps TRBD2 (5 bases). Germline-derived CDR1 and CDR2 are SGHRS and YFSETQ. Trimming took off 1 base at V and 3 bases at J, with 14 bases between the two ends. CDR3 size: 16 residues. The CDR3 DNA sequence: TGCGCCAGCAGCTTGTATGTGGTGGGAGACTACAATGAGCAGTTCTTC. Translating gives CASSLYVVGDYNEQFF.

The chain carries TRBV28 and TRBJ1-2; no definite D call. The ends were cut back, 6 bases at V and 7 bases at J, with 18 bases in the middle. Germline loops: CDR1 MDHEN, CDR2 SYDVKM. This CDR3 has 14 amino acids. DNA for the CDR3: TGTGCCAGCAGCCCTCGAGTTAGGGAGGCTGGCTACACCTTC. Protein: CASSPRVREAGYTF.

The chain employs TRBV19 and TRBJ2-2; a weak D match, TRBD1 (6 bases). The CDR3 totals 16 residues. V lost 7 bases and J 3 bases, leaving 18 bases between the germline ends. CDR1 is LNHDA, CDR2 SQIVND, per germline (reference sequence). In DNA form, the CDR3 reads TGTGCCAGTACCCCATCGACAGGCTATTACACCGGGGAGCTGTTTTTT. Translation gives CASTPSTGYYTGELFF.

V usage is TRBV7-6 and J usage is TRBJ1-4; a possible D gene is TRBD1 (6 bases). The CDR3 spans 15 residues. V lost 5 bases and J lost 3, with 13 bases in between. The germline V gene has CDR1 SGHVS and CDR2 FNYEAQ. CDR3 DNA sequence: TGTGCCAGCAGCCCGTCAGGGGCGGCTAATGAAAAACTGTTTTTT. It encodes CASSPSGAANEKLFF.

The chain employs TRBV7-9 and TRBJ1-3; 7 bases align to TRBD1. The CDR3 contains 14 residues. The V segment lost 10 bases and the J segment 4 bases; nucleotides outside the gene matches: 10. The germline V gene encodes CDR1 SEHNR and CDR2 FQNEAQ (reference sequence). For the CDR3, the DNA is TGTGCCACCTCACCACAGGGGTCAGGAAACACCATATATTTT. Translated: CATSPQGSGNTIYF.

V gene TRBV28 combines with J gene TRBJ2-7, with D maybe TRBD1 (6 bases). Germline V gives CDR1 MDHEN, CDR2 SYDVKM. This CDR3 is built from 16 residues. V was clipped by 1 base and J by 3 bases, with 16 bases between them. The CDR3: CASSLLPSTGNYEQYF. The CDR3 DNA follows: TGTGCCAGCAGTTTATTACCCTCGACAGGCAACTACGAGCAGTACTTC.

This chain joins TRBV11-2 and TRBJ1-3; D call uncertain. Germline V gene lookup returns CDR1 SGHAT and CDR2 FQNNGV. The CDR3 is made up of 14 amino acids. The V and J ends lost 4 bases and 1 base respectively, with 8 bases between them. CDR3: CASSSQRSGNTIYF. The CDR3, as DNA: TGTGCCAGCAGCTCCCAGAGGTCTGGAAACACCATATATTTT.

This clone was seen a few times. This chain joins TRBV27 and TRBJ2-2, with unresolved D. The germline V gene has CDR1 MNHEY and CDR2 SMNVEV (reference sequence). Trimming stripped 5 bases from V and 5 bases from J, with 9 bases between. The CDR3 is 13 residues long. CDR3 loop: CASSTHRTGELFF. CDR3 DNA sequence: TGTGCCAGCAGTACCCACAGAACCGGGGAGCTGTTTTTT.

The chain employs TRBV7-9 and TRBJ2-7, with TRBD2 as a possible D gene (5 bases). Trimming shortened V by 6 bases and J by 3 bases, and 21 bases separated the two germline ends. The CDR3 has 16 residues. Germline V gives CDR1 SEHNR, CDR2 FQNEAQ (reference sequence). For the CDR3, the DNA is TGTGCCAGCAGTCACGACACAGCGGAAACGGGCTACGAGCAGTACTTC. Its protein product is CASSHDTAETGYEQYF. The whole variable domain, filled in from reference TRBV7-9 and TRBJ2-7, reads DTGVSQNPRHKITKRGQNVTFRCDPISEHNRLYWYRQTLGQGPEFLTYFQNEAQLEKSRLLSDRFSAERPKGSFSTLEIQRTEQGDSAMYLCASSHDTAETGYEQYFGPGTRLTVT.

This chain joins TRBV15 and TRBJ2-1; 7 bases agree with TRBD2. The CDR3 runs 15 residues. J gave up 2 bases and V 5 bases, and 6 bases lay outside the gene matches. Germline V gene sequence: CDR1 LNHNV, CDR2 YYDKDF (reference sequence). The CDR3 DNA reads as TGTGCCACCAGCTACCCTAGCGGAGCCTACAATGAGCAGTTCTTC. It yields the protein CATSYPSGAYNEQFF.

The CDR3 is CASGRYYEQYF. CDR3 coding DNA: TGTGCCAGCGGGAGATACTACGAGCAGTACTTC. The genes are TRBV6-5 and TRBJ2-7, with a tentative D call TRBD2 (5 bases). V shed 8 bases and J shed 3 bases, with 8 bases lying between them. Germline CDR1 is MNHEY and CDR2 is SVGAGI. This CDR3 is 11 amino acids long.

The rearrangement links TRBV29-1 to TRBJ2-3; D is perhaps TRBD2 (5 bases). The CDR3 totals 12 residues. The V gene lost 5 bases and the J gene lost 8 bases, with 14 bases spanning the gap. The germline gives CDR1 SQVTM, CDR2 ANQGSEA. In nucleotides, the CDR3 is TGCAGCGTTCGCGTTGGAGAGGGTACGCAGTATTTT. Translating it yields CSVRVGEGTQYF.

This sequence joins TRBV28 and TRBJ2-7; TRBD2 matches at 14 bases. Germline CDR1 reads MDHEN; CDR2 reads SYDVKM. Trimming at V came to 7 bases and at J to 1 base, leaving 6 bases not matched to a gene. CDR3 length: 16 residues. The CDR3 bases are TGTGCCAGCACCGGGACTAGCGGGAGATTTTCCTACGAGCAGTACTTC. It encodes CASTGTSGRFSYEQYF. Filled out from reference TRBV28 and TRBJ2-7, the complete variable domain reads DVKVTQSSRYLVKRTGEKVFLECVQDMDHENMFWYRQDPGLGLRLIYFSYDVKMKEKGDIPEGYSVSREKKERFSLILESASTNQTSMYLCASTGTSGRFSYEQYFGPGTRLTVT.

This rearrangement joins TRBV27 to TRBJ2-3, with 10 nucleotides matching TRBD2. J gave up 7 bases and V 5 bases, and 6 bases lay outside the gene matches. The CDR3 has 14 residues. Germline V gene lookup returns CDR1 MNHEY and CDR2 SMNVEV (reference sequence). CDR3 nucleotide sequence: TGTGCCAGCAGTCCTAGCGGGAGAGTAAATACGCAGTATTTT. This sequence encodes CASSPSGRVNTQYF.